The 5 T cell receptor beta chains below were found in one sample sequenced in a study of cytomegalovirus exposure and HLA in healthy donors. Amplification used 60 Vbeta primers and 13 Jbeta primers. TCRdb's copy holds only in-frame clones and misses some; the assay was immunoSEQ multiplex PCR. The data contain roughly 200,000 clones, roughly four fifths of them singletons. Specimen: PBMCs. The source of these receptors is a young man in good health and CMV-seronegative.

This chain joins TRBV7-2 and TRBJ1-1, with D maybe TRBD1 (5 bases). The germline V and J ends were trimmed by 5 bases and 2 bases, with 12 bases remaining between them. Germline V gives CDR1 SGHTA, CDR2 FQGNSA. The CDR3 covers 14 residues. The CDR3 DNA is TGTGCCAGCAGCGCGGGACCGCTTAACACTGAAGCTTTCTTT. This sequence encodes CASSAGPLNTEAFF.

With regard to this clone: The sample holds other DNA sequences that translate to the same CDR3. The CDR3 is CASSHLLKAETQYF. In DNA, the CDR3 is TGTGCCAGCAGCCATCTTCTCAAAGCTGAGACCCAGTACTTC. This chain links TRBV4-2 with TRBJ2-5; D not certain. This CDR3 contains 14 residues. The germline V gene encodes CDR1 LGHNA and CDR2 YNFKEQ. V shed 3 bases and J shed 5 bases, with 13 bases lying between them.

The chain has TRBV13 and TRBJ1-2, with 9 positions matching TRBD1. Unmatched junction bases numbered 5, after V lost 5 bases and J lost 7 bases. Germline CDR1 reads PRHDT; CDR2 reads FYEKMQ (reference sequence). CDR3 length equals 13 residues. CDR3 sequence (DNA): TGTGCCAGCAGCGTTGGGACAGGGTTTGGCTACACCTTC. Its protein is CASSVGTGFGYTF.

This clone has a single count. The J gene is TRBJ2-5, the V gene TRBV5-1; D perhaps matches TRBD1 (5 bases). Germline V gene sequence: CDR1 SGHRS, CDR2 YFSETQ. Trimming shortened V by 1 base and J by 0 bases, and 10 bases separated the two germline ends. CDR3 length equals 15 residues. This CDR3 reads CASSLLGLNQETQYF. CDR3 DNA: TGCGCCAGCAGCTTGTTGGGGCTCAACCAAGAGACCCAGTACTTC.

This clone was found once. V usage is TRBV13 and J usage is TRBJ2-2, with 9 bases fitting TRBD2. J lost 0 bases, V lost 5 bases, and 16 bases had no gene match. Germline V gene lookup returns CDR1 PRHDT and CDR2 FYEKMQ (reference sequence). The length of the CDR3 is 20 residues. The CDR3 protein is CASSQMGLAVIPTNTGELFF. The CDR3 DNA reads TGTGCCAGCAGCCAAATGGGACTAGCCGTTATACCTACGAACACCGGGGAGCTGTTTTTT.